Shown below are 26 T cell receptor beta chains from a single sample sequenced in a study of shared clonotypes between healthy human individuals. Sequenced by immunoSEQ multiplex PCR; TCRdb stores in-frame clones only, minus some. The sample holds approximately 1.5 million clones, 98% seen once. Material: naive CD4+ T cells sorted from blood. As to subset: CD45RA+ positively selected. The receptor source for this set is a man between 25 and 39 years old in good health.

The rearrangement uses TRBV29-1 and TRBJ2-1, with 11 bases matching TRBD2. CDR1 SQVTM and CDR2 ANQGSEA come from the germline V gene. V shed 4 bases and J 9 bases; nucleotides not matched to a gene: 11. The CDR3 is made up of 15 amino acids. Written as DNA, the CDR3 is TGCAGCGTTGCCCCAAGACGGCTAGCGGGGGGTGAGCAGTTCTTC. Its translation: CSVAPRRLAGGEQFF.

V is TRBV6-5 and J is TRBJ2-7; 7 bases align to TRBD2. Germline-derived CDR1 and CDR2 are MNHEY and SVGAGI. CDR3 length: 14 residues. V was clipped by 4 bases and J by 4 bases; unmatched bases: 7. CDR3 bases: TGTGCCAGCAGTTCCCCGGGACTAAGGTACGAGCAGTACTTC. Its translation: CASSSPGLRYEQYF.

This clone was recorded once. One end of the junction fails to match germline, which may point to a read error. The chain links TRBV4-3 to TRBJ2-1; D remains ambiguous. Looked up from germline, CDR1 is LGHNA and CDR2 is YSLEER. The CDR3 is 16 amino acids. CDR3 nucleotide sequence: TGCGCCAGCAGCCAAGAACTCCGCTACTCCCACAATGAGCAGTTCTTC. The encoded protein is CASSQELRYSHNEQFF.

This clone is a singleton in its sample. The V and J genes are TRBV6-5 and TRBJ1-2; 9 bases align to TRBD1. From germline, CDR1 is MNHEY and CDR2 SVGAGI. V trimming: 4 bases; J trimming: 5 bases; junction bases outside the gene matches: 8. CDR3 length equals 15 residues. The CDR3 DNA sequence: TGTGCCAGCAGTTCCTTTACAGGGGGCGGGTATGGCTACACCTTC. Residues: CASSSFTGGGYGYTF.

Concerning this clone itself: Within the sample, other DNA sequences also encode this same CDR3. The chain couples TRBV9 to TRBJ2-7; weak D call: TRBD2 (6 bases). CDR1 and CDR2 (germline): SGDLS, YYNGEE. CDR3 length equals 14 residues. The V gene lost 0 bases and the J gene lost 0 bases, with 7 bases spanning the gap. The CDR3 region has the DNA TGTGCCAGCAGCGTAGGGGACTTCTCCTACGAGCAGTACTTC. Translating it yields CASSVGDFSYEQYF.

This rearrangement joins TRBV7-9 to TRBJ2-5, with 12 bases that match TRBD2. Losses at the gene ends were 5 bases for V and 3 bases for J; bases not matched to a gene: 4. CDR1 and CDR2 (germline): SEHNR, FQNEAQ (reference sequence). The length of the CDR3 is 15 residues. The CDR3 spells CASSPRLAGEETQYF. Here the CDR3 DNA reads TGTGCCAGCAGCCCAAGACTAGCGGGAGAAGAGACCCAGTACTTC.

The chain recombines TRBV29-1 with TRBJ2-2, with D hard to call. The CDR3 is 11 amino acids. Germline V lookup: CDR1 SQVTM, CDR2 ANQGSEA. V lost 6 bases and J 7 bases, leaving 9 bases between the germline ends. The CDR3 here is CSVGFGGELFF. In nucleotides, the CDR3 is TGCAGCGTCGGCTTTGGCGGGGAGCTGTTTTTT.

The chain employs TRBV9 and TRBJ2-6; 11 bases agree with TRBD2. Per the germline V gene, CDR1 is SGDLS and CDR2 is YYNGEE. V lost 2 bases and J lost 3; bases outside the gene matches: 4. The CDR3 loop spans 17 amino acids. CDR3 residues: CASSVASGRFGANVLTF. The CDR3 coding sequence is TGTGCCAGCAGCGTGGCTAGCGGGAGGTTTGGGGCCAACGTCCTGACTTTC.

This chain links TRBV4-2 with TRBJ2-7; tentative D call: TRBD2 (6 bases). Trimming pared 4 bases from V and 3 bases from J, leaving 10 bases between. This CDR3 spans 13 amino acids. From germline, CDR1 is LGHNA and CDR2 YNFKEQ. The CDR3 is CASSPDYFYEQYF. CDR3 coding DNA: TGTGCCAGCAGCCCGGACTATTTCTACGAGCAGTACTTC.

This chain uses TRBV18 with TRBJ2-7, with D maybe TRBD1 (5 bases). Germline V gene lookup returns CDR1 KGHSH and CDR2 LQKENI. This CDR3 has 13 amino acids. V dropped 5 bases and J dropped 2 bases, with 10 bases sitting between them. CDR3 nucleotide sequence: TGTGCCAGCTCAATACAGGTCCCCTACGAGCAGTACTTC. It yields the protein CASSIQVPYEQYF.

This chain links TRBV28 with TRBJ1-1, with D maybe TRBD1 (5 bases). The V end lost 5 bases, the J end lost 4 bases, and 11 bases lay between the germline ends. The CDR3 sequence is 13 residues long. CDR1 is MDHEN and CDR2 is SYDVKM in the germline V gene. The DNA for the CDR3 is TGTGCCAGCAGTGCAGGGCTGGGCACTGAAGCTTTCTTT. Translation gives CASSAGLGTEAFF.

This chain joins TRBV28 and TRBJ1-5; no clear D gene. The CDR3 is 13 residues long. Trimming pared 4 bases from V and 7 bases from J, leaving 11 bases between. From germline, CDR1 is MDHEN and CDR2 SYDVKM. The DNA of the CDR3 is TGTGCCAGCAGTTCTGCCTTACGGCAGCCCCAGCATTTT. Its translation: CASSSALRQPQHF.

This chain links TRBV5-1 with TRBJ2-1, with 7 bases fitting TRBD2. This CDR3 contains 14 residues. CDR1 is SGHRS, CDR2 YFSETQ, per germline. J gave up 5 bases and V 3 bases, and 5 bases lay outside the gene matches. The CDR3: CASSWPSGHNEQFF. The CDR3 nucleotides are TGCGCCAGCAGCTGGCCTAGCGGCCACAATGAGCAGTTCTTC.

The count of this clone is one. The V call is TRBV4-2, the J call TRBJ2-1; perhaps TRBD2 as D (5 bases). Germline V lookup: CDR1 LGHNA, CDR2 YNFKEQ. This CDR3 comprises 12 residues. V was pared by 2 bases and J by 12 bases, with 11 bases between. The CDR3 region is CASSQLQDSQFF. The CDR3 DNA follows: TGTGCCAGCAGCCAACTCCAGGACTCGCAGTTCTTC.

The chain has TRBV30 and TRBJ2-1; 9 bases align to TRBD2. The V and J ends lost 2 bases and 0 bases, in that order; junction bases with no gene match: 8. Germline V gene lookup returns CDR1 GTSNPN and CDR2 SVGIG (reference sequence). This CDR3 comprises 17 residues. CDR3 residues: CAWSLRIAGASYNEQFF. The CDR3 DNA follows: TGTGCCTGGAGTCTGAGGATAGCGGGAGCCTCCTACAATGAGCAGTTCTTC. The complete variable domain, with remaining parts taken from reference TRBV30 and TRBJ2-1, reads SQTIHQWPATLVQPVGSPLSLECTVEGTSNPNLYWYRQAAGRGLQLLFYSVGIGQISSEVPQNLSASRPQDRQFILSSKKLLLSDSGFYLCAWSLRIAGASYNEQFFGPGTRLTVL.

The chain employs TRBV6-1 and TRBJ1-5, with D uncertain. Trimming cost V 7 bases and J 3 bases, with 7 bases left between them. The CDR3 totals 12 residues. Germline V CDR1 and CDR2: MNHNS, SASEGT. Written as DNA, the CDR3 is TGTGCCAGCATGGAGCTCAATCAGCCCCAGCATTTT. Encoded protein: CASMELNQPQHF.

This chain joins TRBV29-1 and TRBJ2-7; 8 positions match TRBD2. Per the germline V gene, CDR1 is SQVTM and CDR2 is ANQGSEA. V dropped 7 bases and J dropped 2; count of bases not matched to a gene: 7. The CDR3 has 13 amino acids. Here the CDR3 reads CSAGAGVAYEQYF. For the CDR3, the DNA is TGCAGCGCCGGAGCGGGAGTGGCCTACGAGCAGTACTTC.

The chain has TRBV7-2 and TRBJ1-1, with 7 bases lining up with TRBD1. Trimming cost V 7 bases and J 6 bases; bases outside gene matches: 14. Germline V gives CDR1 SGHTA, CDR2 FQGNSA. The CDR3 runs 15 residues. The CDR3 DNA sequence: TGTGCCAGCACGGGGAGGGGACAGTTGGGGTCTGAAGCTTTCTTT. Protein product: CASTGRGQLGSEAFF.

V and J are TRBV18 and TRBJ2-5, with a possible D match to TRBD1 (5 bases). Germline assignment: CDR1 KGHSH and CDR2 LQKENI. Trimming left V 2 bases short and J 1 base short, with 11 bases between. This CDR3 has 15 amino acids. CDR3: CASSPVAGSQETQYF. The CDR3 bases are TGTGCCAGCTCACCAGTCGCAGGGTCCCAAGAGACCCAGTACTTC.

The gene calls are TRBV2 and TRBJ1-1; 7 bases agree with TRBD1. This CDR3 is built from 13 residues. With 5 bases clipped from V and 6 bases from J, the junction kept 6 bases outside the gene matches. Per the germline V gene, CDR1 is SNHLY and CDR2 is FYNNEI. The CDR3 region has the DNA TGTGCCAGCAGTTTCGACAGGGTGGCTGAAGCTTTCTTT. Encoded protein: CASSFDRVAEAFF.

The V gene is TRBV9, the J gene TRBJ2-5; 9 bases match TRBD2. CDR1 is SGDLS, CDR2 YYNGEE, per germline. J was trimmed by 1 base and V by 4 bases; bases with no gene match: 5. The CDR3 spans 15 residues. The CDR3 reads CASSPMTSGQETQYF. CDR3 DNA sequence: TGTGCCAGCAGCCCGATGACTAGCGGCCAAGAGACCCAGTACTTC.

This chain links TRBV4-1 with TRBJ1-1; D is ambiguous. Per germline, CDR1 MGHRA and CDR2 YSYEKL. V was shortened by 3 bases and J by 11 bases, with 19 bases between the two germline ends. The CDR3 consists of 14 residues. The CDR3 loop reads CASSQAGPLVGAFF. The CDR3 coding sequence is TGCGCCAGCAGCCAGGCCGGGCCCCTCGTGGGGGCTTTCTTT.

The gene calls are TRBV29-1 and TRBJ1-1, with 7 bases identical to TRBD1. Trimming removed 5 bases from V and 0 bases from J; junction bases left unmatched: 3. The CDR3 has 13 amino acids. The germline V gene encodes CDR1 SQVTM and CDR2 ANQGSEA. The DNA for the CDR3 is TGCAGCGTTCGGGACAGCCTGAACACTGAAGCTTTCTTT. It codes for CSVRDSLNTEAFF.

V gene TRBV5-5 combines with J gene TRBJ1-5; 7 positions agree with TRBD1. V was pared by 5 bases and J by 0 bases, with 8 bases of the junction left unmatched. The CDR3 runs 16 residues. The germline V gene has CDR1 SGHKS and CDR2 YYEKEE (reference sequence). The CDR3 DNA reads TGTGCCAGCAGTTCCACAGGGGTTTATAGCAATCAGCCCCAGCATTTT. Its translation: CASSSTGVYSNQPQHF.

This sequence joins TRBV21-1 and TRBJ1-5. TRBV21-1 is reported as a pseudogene. This CDR3 comprises 15 residues. DNA for the CDR3: TGTGCCAGCGCCGGGCCCCGGGACCAAGGGAAGCCCCAGCATTTT. Translation gives CASAGPRDQGKPQHF.

CDR3 coding DNA: TGTGCCAGACGACTAGCGGGAGGACCAGATACGCAGTATTTT. This translates into CARRLAGGPDTQYF. The rearrangement links TRBV2 to TRBJ2-3; 13 bases align to TRBD2. Germline V gene data show CDR1 as SNHLY and CDR2 as FYNNEI. The V segment lost 9 bases and the J segment 4 bases; nucleotides outside the gene matches: 4. This CDR3 is built from 14 residues.